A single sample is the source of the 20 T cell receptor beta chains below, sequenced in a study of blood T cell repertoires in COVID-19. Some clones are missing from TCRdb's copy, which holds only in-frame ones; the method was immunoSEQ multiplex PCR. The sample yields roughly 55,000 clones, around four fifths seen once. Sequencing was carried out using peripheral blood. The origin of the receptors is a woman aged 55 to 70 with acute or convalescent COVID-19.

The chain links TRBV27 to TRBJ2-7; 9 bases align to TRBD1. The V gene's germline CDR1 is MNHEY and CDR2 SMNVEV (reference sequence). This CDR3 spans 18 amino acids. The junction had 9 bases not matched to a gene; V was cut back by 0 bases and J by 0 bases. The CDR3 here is CASSLSWAGQGNSYEQYF. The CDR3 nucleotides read TGTGCCAGCAGTTTATCCTGGGCCGGACAGGGGAACTCCTACGAGCAGTACTTC.

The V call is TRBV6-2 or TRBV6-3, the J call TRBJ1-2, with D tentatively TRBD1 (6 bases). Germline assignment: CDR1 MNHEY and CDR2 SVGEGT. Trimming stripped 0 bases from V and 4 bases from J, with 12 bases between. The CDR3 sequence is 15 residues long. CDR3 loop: CASSYSRTASYGYTF. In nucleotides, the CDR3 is TGTGCCAGCAGTTACTCGAGGACAGCCTCCTATGGCTACACCTTC.

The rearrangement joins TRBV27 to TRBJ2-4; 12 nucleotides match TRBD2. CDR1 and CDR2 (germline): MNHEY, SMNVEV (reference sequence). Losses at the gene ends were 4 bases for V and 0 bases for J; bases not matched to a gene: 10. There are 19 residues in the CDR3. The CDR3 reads CASSYSSGGASLAKNIQYF. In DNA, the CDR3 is TGTGCCAGCAGTTACTCTAGCGGGGGGGCCTCCCTAGCCAAAAACATTCAGTACTTC.

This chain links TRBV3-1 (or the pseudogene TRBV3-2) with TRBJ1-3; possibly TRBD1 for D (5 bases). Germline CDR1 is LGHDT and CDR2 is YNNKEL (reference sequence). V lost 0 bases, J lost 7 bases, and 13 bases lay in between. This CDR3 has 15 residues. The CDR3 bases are TGTGCCAGCAGCCAAGACCCCGGCAGGGTGAACACCATATATTTT. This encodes CASSQDPGRVNTIYF.

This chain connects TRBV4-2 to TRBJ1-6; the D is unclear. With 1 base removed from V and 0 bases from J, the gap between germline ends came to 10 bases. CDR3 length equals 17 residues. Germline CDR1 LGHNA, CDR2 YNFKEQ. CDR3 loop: CASSQGLGSSYNSPLHF. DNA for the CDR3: TGTGCCAGCAGCCAAGGTTTAGGGAGCTCCTATAATTCACCCCTCCACTTT.

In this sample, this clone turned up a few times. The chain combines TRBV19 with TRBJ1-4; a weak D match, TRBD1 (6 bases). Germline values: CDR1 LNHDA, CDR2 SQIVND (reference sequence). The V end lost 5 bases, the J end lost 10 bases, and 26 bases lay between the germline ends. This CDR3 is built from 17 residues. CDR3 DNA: TGTGCCAGTAGTTATCAACGGGACACATCATCAGAGGGAAAACTGTTTTTT. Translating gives CASSYQRDTSSEGKLFF.

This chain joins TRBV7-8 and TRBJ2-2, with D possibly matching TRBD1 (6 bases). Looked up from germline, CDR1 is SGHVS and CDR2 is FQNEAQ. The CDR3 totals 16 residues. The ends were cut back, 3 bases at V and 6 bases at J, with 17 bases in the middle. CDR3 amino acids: CASSFGQRSSAGELFF. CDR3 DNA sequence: TGTGCCAGCAGCTTTGGACAGCGAAGTAGCGCCGGGGAGCTGTTTTTT.

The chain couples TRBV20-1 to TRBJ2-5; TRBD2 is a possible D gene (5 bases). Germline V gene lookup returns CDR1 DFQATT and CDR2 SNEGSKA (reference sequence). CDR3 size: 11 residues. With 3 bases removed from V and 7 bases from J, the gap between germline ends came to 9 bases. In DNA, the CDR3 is TGCAGTGCTAGGGGGAGCGGGACCCAGTACTTC. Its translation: CSARGSGTQYF.

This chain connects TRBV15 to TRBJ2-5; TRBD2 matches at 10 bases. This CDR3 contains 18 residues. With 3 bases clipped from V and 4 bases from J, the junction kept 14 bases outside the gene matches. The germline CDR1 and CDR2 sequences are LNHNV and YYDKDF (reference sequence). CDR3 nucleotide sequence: TGTGCCACCAGCAGGACGCGTCAGGCAGCGGGAGGGCCAGAGACCCAGTACTTC. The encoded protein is CATSRTRQAAGGPETQYF.

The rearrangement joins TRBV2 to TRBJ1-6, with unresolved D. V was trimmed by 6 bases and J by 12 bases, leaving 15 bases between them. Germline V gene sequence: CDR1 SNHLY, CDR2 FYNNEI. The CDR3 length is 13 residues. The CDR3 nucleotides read TGTGCCAGCAGGGACGGTCCGGAGGGACCCCTCCACTTT. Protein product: CASRDGPEGPLHF.

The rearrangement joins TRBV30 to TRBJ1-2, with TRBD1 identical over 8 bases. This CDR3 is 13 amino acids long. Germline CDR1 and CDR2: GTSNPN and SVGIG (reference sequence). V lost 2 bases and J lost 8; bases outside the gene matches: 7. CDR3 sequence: CAWSKQGGRGYTF. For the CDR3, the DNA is TGTGCCTGGAGTAAACAGGGGGGACGGGGCTACACCTTC.

CDR3 protein: CASSESRLAGGGETQYF. The CDR3 bases are TGTGCCAGCAGTGAATCTCGACTAGCGGGAGGGGGGGAGACCCAGTACTTC. The rearrangement links TRBV25-1 to TRBJ2-5; 14 bases agree with TRBD2. Germline V gene data show CDR1 as MGHDK and CDR2 as SYGVNS. V dropped 1 base and J dropped 5; count of bases not matched to a gene: 6. The CDR3 sequence is 17 residues long.

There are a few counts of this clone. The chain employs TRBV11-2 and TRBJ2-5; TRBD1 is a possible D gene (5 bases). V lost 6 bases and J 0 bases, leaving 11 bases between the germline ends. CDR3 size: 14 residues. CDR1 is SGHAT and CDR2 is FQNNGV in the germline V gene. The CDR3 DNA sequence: TGTGCCAGCAGTCCAGAAGGGGACCAAGAGACCCAGTACTTC. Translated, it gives CASSPEGDQETQYF.

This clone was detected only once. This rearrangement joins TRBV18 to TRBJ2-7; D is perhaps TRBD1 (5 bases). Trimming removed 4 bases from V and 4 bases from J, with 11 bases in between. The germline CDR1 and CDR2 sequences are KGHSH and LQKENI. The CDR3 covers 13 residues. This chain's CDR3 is CASSQQDGYEQYF. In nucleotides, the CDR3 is TGTGCCAGCTCACAACAGGACGGGTACGAGCAGTACTTC.

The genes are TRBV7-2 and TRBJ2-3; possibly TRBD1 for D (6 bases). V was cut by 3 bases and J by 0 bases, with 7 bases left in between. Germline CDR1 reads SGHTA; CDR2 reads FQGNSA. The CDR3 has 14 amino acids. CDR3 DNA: TGTGCCAGCAGCTTCAGGGGAAGCACAGATACGCAGTATTTT. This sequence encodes CASSFRGSTDTQYF.

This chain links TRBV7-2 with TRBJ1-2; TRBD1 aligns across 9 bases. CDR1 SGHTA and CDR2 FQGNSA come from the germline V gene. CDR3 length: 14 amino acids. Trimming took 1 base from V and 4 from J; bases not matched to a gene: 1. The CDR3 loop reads CASSLDRGPYGYTF. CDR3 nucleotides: TGTGCCAGCAGCTTAGACAGGGGGCCCTATGGCTACACCTTC.

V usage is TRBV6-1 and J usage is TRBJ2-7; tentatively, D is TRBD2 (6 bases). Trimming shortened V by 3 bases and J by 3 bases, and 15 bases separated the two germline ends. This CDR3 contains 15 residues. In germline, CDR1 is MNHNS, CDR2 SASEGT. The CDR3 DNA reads TGTGCCAGCAGTGATCTCCTCCGGGGGTTCTACGAGCAGTACTTC. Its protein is CASSDLLRGFYEQYF.

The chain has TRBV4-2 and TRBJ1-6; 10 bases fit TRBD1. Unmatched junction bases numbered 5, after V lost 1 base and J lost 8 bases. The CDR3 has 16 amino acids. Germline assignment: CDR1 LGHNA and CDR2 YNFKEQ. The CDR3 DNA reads TGTGCCAGCAGCCAAGGACCGGGGACAGGGGATTCACCCCTCCACTTT. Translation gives CASSQGPGTGDSPLHF.

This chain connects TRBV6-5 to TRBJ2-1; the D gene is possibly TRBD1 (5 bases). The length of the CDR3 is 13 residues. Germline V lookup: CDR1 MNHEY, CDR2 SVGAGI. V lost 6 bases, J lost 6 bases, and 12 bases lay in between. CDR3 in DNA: TGTGCCAGCAGCGTCCTTCAGGGCAATGAGCAGTTCTTC. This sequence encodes CASSVLQGNEQFF.

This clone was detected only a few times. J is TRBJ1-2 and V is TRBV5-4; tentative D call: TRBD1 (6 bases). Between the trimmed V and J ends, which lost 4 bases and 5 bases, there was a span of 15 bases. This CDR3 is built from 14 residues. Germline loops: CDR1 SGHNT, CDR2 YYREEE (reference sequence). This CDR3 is CASSLWDIKYGYTF. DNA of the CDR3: TGTGCCAGCAGCCTGTGGGACATCAAATATGGCTACACCTTC.